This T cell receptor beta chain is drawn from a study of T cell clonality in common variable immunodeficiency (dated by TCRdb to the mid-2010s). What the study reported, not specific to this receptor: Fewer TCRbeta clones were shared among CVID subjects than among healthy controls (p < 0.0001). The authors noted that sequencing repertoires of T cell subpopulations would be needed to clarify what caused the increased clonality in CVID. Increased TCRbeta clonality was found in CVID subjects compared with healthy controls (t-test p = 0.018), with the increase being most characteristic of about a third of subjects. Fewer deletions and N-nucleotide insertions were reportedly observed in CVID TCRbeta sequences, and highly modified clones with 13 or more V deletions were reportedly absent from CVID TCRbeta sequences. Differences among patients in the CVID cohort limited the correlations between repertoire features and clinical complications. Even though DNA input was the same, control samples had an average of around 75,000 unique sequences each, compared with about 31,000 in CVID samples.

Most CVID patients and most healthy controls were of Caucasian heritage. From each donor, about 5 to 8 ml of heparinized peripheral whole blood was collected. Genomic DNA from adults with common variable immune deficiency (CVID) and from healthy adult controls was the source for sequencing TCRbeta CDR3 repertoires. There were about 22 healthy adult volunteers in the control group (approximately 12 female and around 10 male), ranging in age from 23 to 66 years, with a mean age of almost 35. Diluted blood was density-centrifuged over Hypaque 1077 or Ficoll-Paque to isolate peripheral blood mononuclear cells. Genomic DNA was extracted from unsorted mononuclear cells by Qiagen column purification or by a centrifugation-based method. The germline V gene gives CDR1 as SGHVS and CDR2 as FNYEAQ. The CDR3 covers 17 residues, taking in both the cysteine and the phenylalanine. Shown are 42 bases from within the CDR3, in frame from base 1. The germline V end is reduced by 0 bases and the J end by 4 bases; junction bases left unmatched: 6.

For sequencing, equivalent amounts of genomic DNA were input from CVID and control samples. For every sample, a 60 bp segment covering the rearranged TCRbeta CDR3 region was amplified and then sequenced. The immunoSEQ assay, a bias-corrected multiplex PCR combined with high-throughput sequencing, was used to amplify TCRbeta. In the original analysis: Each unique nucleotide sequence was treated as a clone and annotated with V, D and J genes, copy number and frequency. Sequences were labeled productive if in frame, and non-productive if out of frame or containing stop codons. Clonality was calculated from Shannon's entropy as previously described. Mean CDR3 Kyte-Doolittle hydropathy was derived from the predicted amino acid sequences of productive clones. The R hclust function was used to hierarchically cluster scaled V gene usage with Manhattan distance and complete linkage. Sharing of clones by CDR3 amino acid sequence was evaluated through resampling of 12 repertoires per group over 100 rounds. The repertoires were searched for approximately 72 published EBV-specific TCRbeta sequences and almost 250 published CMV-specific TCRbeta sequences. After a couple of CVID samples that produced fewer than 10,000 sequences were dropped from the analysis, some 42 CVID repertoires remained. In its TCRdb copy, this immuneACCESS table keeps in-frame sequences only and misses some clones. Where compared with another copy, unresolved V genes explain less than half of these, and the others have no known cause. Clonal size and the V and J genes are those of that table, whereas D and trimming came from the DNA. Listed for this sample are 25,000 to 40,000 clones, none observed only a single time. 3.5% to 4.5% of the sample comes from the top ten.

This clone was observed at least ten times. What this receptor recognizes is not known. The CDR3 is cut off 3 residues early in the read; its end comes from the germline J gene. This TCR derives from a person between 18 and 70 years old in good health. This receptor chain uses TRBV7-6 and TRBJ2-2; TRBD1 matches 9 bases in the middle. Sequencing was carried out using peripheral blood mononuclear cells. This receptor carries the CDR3 CASSLAPGQGGTGELFF. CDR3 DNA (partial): TGTGCCAGCAGCTTAGCGCCGGGACAGGGTGGCACCGGGGAG.